This T cell receptor (beta chain) originates from a study of T cells in Graves' hyperthyroidism and ophthalmopathy. Amplified regions were TCR beta CDR3 sequences from RNA transcripts. The primer set for the first-round RT-PCR of the TCR CDR3 was HTBI. One entry per CDR3 protein results from TCRdb running MiXCR on the multiplex PCR reads. The sample shows 150,000 or so distinct CDR3 sequences, around 8.9% of them seen only once. After removal of 5 bases from V and 3 bases from J, the junction contained 1 base not matched to a gene. The CDR3 is made up of 14 amino acids. The germline CDR1 and CDR2 sequences are MDHEN and SYDVKM. This clonotype was observed at least ten times.

The clonotype was recovered from a woman between 18 and 29 years old with Graves' hyperthyroidism that later progressed to Graves' ophthalmopathy. Sequencing was performed on blood. This chain uses TRBV28 with TRBJ2-7; 13 positions match TRBD2. The CDR3 reads CASSGTSGVYEQYF. In DNA, the CDR3 is TGTGCCAGCAGTGGGACTAGCGGGGTCTACGAGCAGTACTTC.